Detailed here is one T cell receptor (beta chain). Antigen unknown. CDR3 size: 14 residues. This specimen belongs to a study of shared clonotypes between healthy human individuals. Study-wide points: Naive subsets, compared against memory subsets, generally had larger estimated richness values. Some naive CD4 clonotypes, roughly 4.5%, turned up in common across a handful of donors.

All donors qualified as healthy HIV-negative adults and had experienced no recent acute infections or vaccinations. Here immunoSEQ multiplex PCR was the method, and the copy in TCRdb shows in-frame clones only, minus some. This table has around 2.5 million clones, approximately 94% appearing once. The sequenced material came from naive CD4+ T cells from PBMCs. The subset here: CD45RA+ positively selected. The TCR comes from a man between 18 and 29 years old in good health. Some clones in this sample may be carry-over from other donors' samples. The V and J genes are TRBV7-5 and TRBJ1-5; the tabulated D call, TRBD1, remains unverified against the DNA. TRBV7-5 is a listed pseudogene. The CDR3 DNA is TGTGTCAGATTAAAACAGGGTGGCAATCAGCCCCAGCATTTT. Amino acid sequence: CVRLKQGGNQPQHF.